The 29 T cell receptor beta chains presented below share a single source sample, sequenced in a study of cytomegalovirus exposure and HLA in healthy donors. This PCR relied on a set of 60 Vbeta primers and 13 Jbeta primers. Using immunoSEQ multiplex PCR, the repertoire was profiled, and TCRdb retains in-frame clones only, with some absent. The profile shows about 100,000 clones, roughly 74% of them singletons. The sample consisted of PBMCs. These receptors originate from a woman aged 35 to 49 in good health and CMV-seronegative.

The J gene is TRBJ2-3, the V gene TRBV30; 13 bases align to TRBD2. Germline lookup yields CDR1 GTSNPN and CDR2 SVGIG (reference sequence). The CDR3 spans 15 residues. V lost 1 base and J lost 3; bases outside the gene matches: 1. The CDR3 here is CAWSELAGGTDTQYF. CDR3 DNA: TGTGCCTGGAGTGAACTAGCGGGGGGGACAGATACGCAGTATTTT. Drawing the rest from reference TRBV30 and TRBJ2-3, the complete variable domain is SQTIHQWPATLVQPVGSPLSLECTVEGTSNPNLYWYRQAAGRGLQLLFYSVGIGQISSEVPQNLSASRPQDRQFILSSKKLLLSDSGFYLCAWSELAGGTDTQYFGPGTRLTVL.

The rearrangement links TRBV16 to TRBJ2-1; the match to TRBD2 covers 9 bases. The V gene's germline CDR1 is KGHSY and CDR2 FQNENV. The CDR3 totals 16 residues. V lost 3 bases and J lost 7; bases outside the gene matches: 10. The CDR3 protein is CASSHLGRGRVNEQFF. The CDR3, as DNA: TGTGCCAGCAGCCATCTAGGCCGCGGGAGGGTTAATGAGCAGTTCTTC.

The CDR3 nucleotides read TGTGCCAGCAGCGTAGGAGGAGCGGGAGGAACGAACACCGGGGAGCTGTTTTTT. This codes for CASSVGGAGGTNTGELFF. This chain uses TRBV9 with TRBJ2-2; 9 nucleotides agree with TRBD2. There are 18 residues in the CDR3. Germline values: CDR1 SGDLS, CDR2 YYNGEE. V shed 0 bases, J shed 0 bases, and the junction held 6 bases outside the gene matches.

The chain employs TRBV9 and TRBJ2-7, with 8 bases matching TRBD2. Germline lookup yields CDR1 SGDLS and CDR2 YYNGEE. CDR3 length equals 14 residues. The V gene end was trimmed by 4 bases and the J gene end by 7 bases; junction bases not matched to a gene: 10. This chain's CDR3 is CASSPQIAGFEQYF. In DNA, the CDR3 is TGTGCCAGCAGCCCCCAGATAGCGGGGTTTGAGCAGTACTTC.

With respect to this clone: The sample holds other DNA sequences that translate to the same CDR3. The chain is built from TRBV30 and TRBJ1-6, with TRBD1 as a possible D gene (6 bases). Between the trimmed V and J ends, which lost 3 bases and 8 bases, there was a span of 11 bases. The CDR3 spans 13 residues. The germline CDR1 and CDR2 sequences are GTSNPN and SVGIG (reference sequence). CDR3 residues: CAWSRGGDSPLHF. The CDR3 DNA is TGTGCCTGGAGCCGAGGGGGGGATTCACCCCTCCACTTT.

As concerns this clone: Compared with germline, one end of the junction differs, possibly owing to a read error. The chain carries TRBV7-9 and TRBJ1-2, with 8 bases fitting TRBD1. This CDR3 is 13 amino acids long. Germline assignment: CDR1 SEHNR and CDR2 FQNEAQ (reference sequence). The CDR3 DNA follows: TGTTCCAGCAGCCTGAACAGGGGGAGCGGCTACACCTTC. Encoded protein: CSSSLNRGSGYTF.

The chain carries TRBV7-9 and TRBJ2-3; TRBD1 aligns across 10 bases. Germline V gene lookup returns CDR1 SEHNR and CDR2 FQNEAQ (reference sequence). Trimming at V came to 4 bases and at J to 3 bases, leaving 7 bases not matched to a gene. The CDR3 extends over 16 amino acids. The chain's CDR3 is CASSSSTGGVTDTQYF. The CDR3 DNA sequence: TGTGCCAGCAGCTCGTCGACAGGGGGCGTGACAGATACGCAGTATTTT.

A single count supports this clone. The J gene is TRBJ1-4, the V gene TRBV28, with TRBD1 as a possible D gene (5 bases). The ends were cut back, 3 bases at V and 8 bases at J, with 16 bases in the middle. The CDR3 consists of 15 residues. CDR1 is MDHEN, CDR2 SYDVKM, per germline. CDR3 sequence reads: CASSLRGGLGEKLFF. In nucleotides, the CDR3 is TGTGCCAGCAGTTTGAGGGGAGGTTTGGGAGAAAAACTGTTTTTT.

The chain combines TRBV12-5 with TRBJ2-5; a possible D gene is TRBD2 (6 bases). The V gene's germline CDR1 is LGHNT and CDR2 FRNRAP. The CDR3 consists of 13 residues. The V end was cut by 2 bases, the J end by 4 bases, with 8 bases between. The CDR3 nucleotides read TGTGCTAGTGGTTTGTTGCGGGGAGAGACCCAGTACTTC. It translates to CASGLLRGETQYF.

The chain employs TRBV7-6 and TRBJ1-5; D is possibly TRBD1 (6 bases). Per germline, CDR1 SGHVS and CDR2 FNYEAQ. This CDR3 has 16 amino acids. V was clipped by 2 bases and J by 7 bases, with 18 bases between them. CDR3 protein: CASSLRSGGAGQPQHF. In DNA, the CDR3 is TGTGCCAGCAGCTTAAGATCTGGGGGCGCAGGGCAGCCCCAGCATTTT.

CDR3 amino acids: CASSSGIRQPQHF. The CDR3 bases are TGTGCCAGCAGTTCGGGGATCAGACAGCCCCAGCATTTT. The V gene is TRBV6-5, the J gene TRBJ1-5, with D uncertain. The germline CDR1 and CDR2 sequences are MNHEY and SVGAGI. V was shortened by 4 bases and J by 7 bases, with 11 bases between the two germline ends. The CDR3 runs 13 residues.

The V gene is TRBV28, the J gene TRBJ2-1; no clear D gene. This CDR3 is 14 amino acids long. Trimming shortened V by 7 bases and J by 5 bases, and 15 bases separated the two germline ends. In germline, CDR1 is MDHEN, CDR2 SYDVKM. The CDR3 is CASNSPMVDNEQFF. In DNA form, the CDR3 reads TGTGCCAGCAACTCCCCAATGGTGGACAATGAGCAGTTCTTC. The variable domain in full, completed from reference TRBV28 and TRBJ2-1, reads DVKVTQSSRYLVKRTGEKVFLECVQDMDHENMFWYRQDPGLGLRLIYFSYDVKMKEKGDIPEGYSVSREKKERFSLILESASTNQTSMYLCASNSPMVDNEQFFGPGTRLTVL.

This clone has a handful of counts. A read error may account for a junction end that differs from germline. CDR3 bases: TGTTCCAGCAGTCCAAAGGGCGGGGGTACCTACGAGCAGTACTTC. Its translation: CSSSPKGGGTYEQYF. The genes are TRBV7-9 and TRBJ2-7; 7 nucleotides align to TRBD2. The CDR3 sequence is 15 residues long. In germline, CDR1 is SEHNR, CDR2 FQNEAQ (reference sequence).

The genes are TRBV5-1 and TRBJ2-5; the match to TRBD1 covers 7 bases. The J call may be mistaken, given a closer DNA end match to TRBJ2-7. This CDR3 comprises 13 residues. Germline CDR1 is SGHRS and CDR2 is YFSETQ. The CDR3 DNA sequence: TGCGCCAGCAGCACGACAGGGTTGGGCGAGCAGTACTTC. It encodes CASSTTGLGEQYF.

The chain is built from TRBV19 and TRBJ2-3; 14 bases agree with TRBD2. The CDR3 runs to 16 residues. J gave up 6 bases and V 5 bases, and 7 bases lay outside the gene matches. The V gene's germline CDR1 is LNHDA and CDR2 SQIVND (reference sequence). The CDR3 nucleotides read TGTGCCAGTAGTGCCGAGACTAGCGGGGGGGCTGATACGCAGTATTTT. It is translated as CASSAETSGGADTQYF.

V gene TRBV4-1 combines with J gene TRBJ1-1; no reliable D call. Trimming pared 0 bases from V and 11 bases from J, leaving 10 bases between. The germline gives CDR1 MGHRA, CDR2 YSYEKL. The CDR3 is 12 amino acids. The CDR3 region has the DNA TGCGCCAGCAGCCAAGAAGGAGTCGTTGCTTTCTTT. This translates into CASSQEGVVAFF.

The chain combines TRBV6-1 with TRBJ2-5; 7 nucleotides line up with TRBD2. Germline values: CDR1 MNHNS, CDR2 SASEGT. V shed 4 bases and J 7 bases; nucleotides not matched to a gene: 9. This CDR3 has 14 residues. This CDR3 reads CASSAVQVAGTQYF. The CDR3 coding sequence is TGTGCCAGCAGTGCGGTCCAAGTAGCGGGGACCCAGTACTTC.

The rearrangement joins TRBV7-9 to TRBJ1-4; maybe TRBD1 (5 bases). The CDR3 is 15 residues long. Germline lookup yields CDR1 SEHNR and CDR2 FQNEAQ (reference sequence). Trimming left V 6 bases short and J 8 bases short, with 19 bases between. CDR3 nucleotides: TGTGCCAGCAGTCTTTGGGAGGCGGGGGGAGAAAAACTGTTTTTT. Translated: CASSLWEAGGEKLFF.

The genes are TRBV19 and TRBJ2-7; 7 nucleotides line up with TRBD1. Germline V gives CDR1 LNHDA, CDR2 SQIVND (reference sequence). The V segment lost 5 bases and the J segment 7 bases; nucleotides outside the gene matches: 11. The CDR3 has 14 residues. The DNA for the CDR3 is TGTGCCAGTAGTCCGCGGACAGGTTTGAAAGAGCAGTACTTC. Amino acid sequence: CASSPRTGLKEQYF.

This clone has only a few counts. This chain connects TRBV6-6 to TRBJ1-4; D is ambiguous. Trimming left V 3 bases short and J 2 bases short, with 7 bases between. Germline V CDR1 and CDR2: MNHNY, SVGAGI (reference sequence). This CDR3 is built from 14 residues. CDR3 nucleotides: TGTGCCAGCAGTTATCTATCTACTAATGAAAAACTGTTTTTT. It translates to CASSYLSTNEKLFF.

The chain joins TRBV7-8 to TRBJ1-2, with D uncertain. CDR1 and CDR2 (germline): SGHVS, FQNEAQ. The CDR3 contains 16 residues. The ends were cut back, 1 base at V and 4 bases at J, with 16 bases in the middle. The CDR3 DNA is TGTGCCAGCAGCTTAGAGGAGGTGACACTGGGCTATGGCTACACCTTC. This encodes CASSLEEVTLGYGYTF.

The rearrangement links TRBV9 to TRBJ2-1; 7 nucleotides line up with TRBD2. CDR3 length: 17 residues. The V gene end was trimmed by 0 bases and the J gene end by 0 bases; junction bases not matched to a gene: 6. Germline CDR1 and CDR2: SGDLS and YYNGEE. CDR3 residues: CASSVVDGGTSYNEQFF. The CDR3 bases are TGTGCCAGCAGCGTAGTAGACGGGGGGACCTCCTACAATGAGCAGTTCTTC.

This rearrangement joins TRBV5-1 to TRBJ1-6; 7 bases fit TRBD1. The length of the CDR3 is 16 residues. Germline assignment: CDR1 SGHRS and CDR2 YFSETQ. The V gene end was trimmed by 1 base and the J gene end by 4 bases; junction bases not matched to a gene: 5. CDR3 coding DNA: TGCGCCAGCAGCTTGATCACAGGGGATTATAATTCACCCCTCCACTTT. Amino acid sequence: CASSLITGDYNSPLHF.

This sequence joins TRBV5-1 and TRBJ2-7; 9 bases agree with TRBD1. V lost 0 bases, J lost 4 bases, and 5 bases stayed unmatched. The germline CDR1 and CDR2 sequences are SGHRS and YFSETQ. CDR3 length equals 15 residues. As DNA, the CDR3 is TGCGCCAGCAGCTTGGGGGACAGGGATATTTACGAGCAGTACTTC. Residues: CASSLGDRDIYEQYF.

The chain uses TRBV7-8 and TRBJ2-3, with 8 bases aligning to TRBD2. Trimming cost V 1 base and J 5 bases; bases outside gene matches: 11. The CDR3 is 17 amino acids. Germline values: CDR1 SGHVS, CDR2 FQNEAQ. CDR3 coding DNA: TGTGCCAGCAGCTTAGTGGCACTAGCGGAAATCGTAGATACGCAGTATTTT. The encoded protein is CASSLVALAEIVDTQYF.

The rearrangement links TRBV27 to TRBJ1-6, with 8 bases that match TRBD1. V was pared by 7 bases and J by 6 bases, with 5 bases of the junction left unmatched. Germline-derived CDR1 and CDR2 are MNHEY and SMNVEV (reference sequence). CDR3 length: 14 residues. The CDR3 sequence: CASTPGGSNSPLHF. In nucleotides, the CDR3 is TGTGCCAGCACCCCAGGGGGCAGTAATTCACCCCTCCACTTT.

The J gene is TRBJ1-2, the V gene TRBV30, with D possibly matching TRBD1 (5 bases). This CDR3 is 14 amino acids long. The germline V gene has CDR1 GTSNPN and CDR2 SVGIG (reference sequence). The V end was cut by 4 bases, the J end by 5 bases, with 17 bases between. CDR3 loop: CAWNRLGGTYGYTF. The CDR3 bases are TGTGCCTGGAACCGTTTGGGGGGGACTTATGGCTACACCTTC.

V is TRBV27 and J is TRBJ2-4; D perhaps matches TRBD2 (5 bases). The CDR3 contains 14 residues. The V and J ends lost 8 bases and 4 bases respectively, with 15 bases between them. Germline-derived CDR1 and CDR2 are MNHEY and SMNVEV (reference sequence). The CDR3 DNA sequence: TGTGCCAGCGGACTTCCCTTGGCAAAAAACATTCAGTACTTC. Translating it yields CASGLPLAKNIQYF.

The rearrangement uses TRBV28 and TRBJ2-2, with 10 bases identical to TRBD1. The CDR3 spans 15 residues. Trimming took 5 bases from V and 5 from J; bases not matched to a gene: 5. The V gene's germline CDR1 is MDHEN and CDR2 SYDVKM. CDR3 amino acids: CASSEGQGSTGELFF. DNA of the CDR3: TGTGCCAGCAGTGAGGGACAGGGGTCAACCGGGGAGCTGTTTTTT.